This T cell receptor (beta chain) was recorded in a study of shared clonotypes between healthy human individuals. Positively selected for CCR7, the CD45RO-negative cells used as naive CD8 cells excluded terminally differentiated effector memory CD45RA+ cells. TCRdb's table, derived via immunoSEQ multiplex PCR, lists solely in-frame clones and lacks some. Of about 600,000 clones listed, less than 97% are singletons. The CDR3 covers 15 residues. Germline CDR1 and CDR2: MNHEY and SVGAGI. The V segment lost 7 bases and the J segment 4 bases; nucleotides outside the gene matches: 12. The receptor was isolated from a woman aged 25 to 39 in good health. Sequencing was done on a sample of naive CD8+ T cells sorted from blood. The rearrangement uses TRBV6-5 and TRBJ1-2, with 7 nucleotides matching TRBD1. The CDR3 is CASTSYRGRGYGYTF. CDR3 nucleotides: TGTGCCAGCACATCATACAGGGGCCGTGGCTATGGCTACACCTTC.